Shown below are 22 T cell receptor beta chains from a single sample sequenced in a study of T cell changes during pregnancy in multiple sclerosis. Clones were sequenced by immunoSEQ multiplex PCR, and TCRdb holds only the in-frame ones, with some missing. The data show roughly 80,000 clones, over 75% seen once. This specimen consisted of peripheral blood, obtained before pregnancy. These receptors were collected from a female donor with multiple sclerosis, enrolled in a pregnancy study.

The chain recombines TRBV14 with TRBJ2-3; 8 positions agree with TRBD2. Per the germline V gene, CDR1 is SGHDN and CDR2 is FVKESK. The CDR3 is made up of 14 amino acids. V shed 5 bases and J 4 bases; nucleotides not matched to a gene: 5. The CDR3: CASSAGGQSDTQYF. The CDR3 coding sequence is TGTGCCAGCAGCGCGGGGGGCCAATCAGATACGCAGTATTTT. The full variable domain, in which reference TRBV14 and TRBJ2-3 provide the parts outside the CDR3, is EAGVTQFPSHSVIEKGQTVTLRCDPISGHDNLYWYRRVMGKEIKFLLHFVKESKQDESGMPNNRFLAERTGGTYSTLKVQPAELEDSGVYFCASSAGGQSDTQYFGPGTRLTVL.

This chain links TRBV19 with TRBJ2-5; the D gene is possibly TRBD2 (5 bases). V lost 10 bases and J 7 bases, leaving 13 bases between the germline ends. Germline CDR1 LNHDA, CDR2 SQIVND (reference sequence). The CDR3 runs 11 residues. The DNA of the CDR3 is TGTGCCATCCGACCCGAGGGGACCCAGTACTTC. Amino acids: CAIRPEGTQYF.

The chain carries TRBV18 and TRBJ1-5; D remains unclear. The V end lost 3 bases, the J end lost 0 bases, and 12 bases lay between the germline ends. CDR1 is KGHSH and CDR2 is LQKENI in the germline V gene. The CDR3 totals 16 residues. The CDR3 here is CASSPNRLYSNQPQHF. The CDR3 DNA reads as TGTGCCAGCTCACCGAACCGACTATATAGCAATCAGCCCCAGCATTTT.

The chain carries TRBV25-1 and TRBJ2-7, with a tentative D call TRBD2 (6 bases). Germline V gene data show CDR1 as MGHDK and CDR2 as SYGVNS. V was cut by 2 bases and J by 2 bases, with 16 bases left in between. This CDR3 spans 16 amino acids. CDR3 sequence: CASSEPTGDRTYEQYF. CDR3 nucleotide sequence: TGTGCCAGCAGTGAACCCACGGGAGATAGGACCTACGAGCAGTACTTC.

Judged by abundance, this clone is medium-sized (0.01 to 0.1%). This chain links TRBV29-1 with TRBJ1-1; 7 positions agree with TRBD1. CDR1 is SQVTM, CDR2 ANQGSEA, per germline. The CDR3 loop spans 12 amino acids. V was clipped by 4 bases and J by 1 base; unmatched bases: 0. CDR3 residues: CSVGTGNTEAFF. CDR3 nucleotide sequence: TGCAGCGTTGGGACAGGGAACACTGAAGCTTTCTTT.

The V gene is TRBV4-1, the J gene TRBJ2-1; 9 nucleotides agree with TRBD2. The CDR3 has 14 residues. Germline assignment: CDR1 MGHRA and CDR2 YSYEKL. After removal of 4 bases from V and 4 bases from J, the junction contained 2 bases not matched to a gene. The CDR3 sequence: CASSLRGGYNEQFF. CDR3 bases: TGCGCCAGCAGCCTGCGGGGGGGATACAATGAGCAGTTCTTC.

This clone has only one observation. This chain uses TRBV19 with TRBJ1-1, with TRBD1 matching 10 bases. The CDR3 is 13 amino acids. Germline CDR1 is LNHDA and CDR2 is SQIVND (reference sequence). J gave up 6 bases and V 4 bases, and 2 bases lay outside the gene matches. CDR3: CASSRQGASEAFF. The CDR3 DNA sequence: TGTGCCAGTAGTAGACAGGGGGCATCTGAAGCTTTCTTT.

V usage is TRBV7-9 and J usage is TRBJ2-3; D remains unclear. This CDR3 comprises 14 residues. Trimming took off 8 bases at V and 0 bases at J, with 12 bases between the two ends. Germline lookup yields CDR1 SEHNR and CDR2 FQNEAQ (reference sequence). As DNA, the CDR3 is TGTGCCAGCTGTGAGTCGTTTAGCACAGATACGCAGTATTTT. Protein sequence: CASCESFSTDTQYF.

This chain connects TRBV6-6 to TRBJ1-4, with D tentatively TRBD1 (6 bases). Germline V gene sequence: CDR1 MNHNY, CDR2 SVGAGI (reference sequence). This CDR3 has 14 amino acids. The V end lost 7 bases, the J end lost 5 bases, and 14 bases lay between the germline ends. The DNA for the CDR3 is TGTGCCAGCAACGAACAGGGCAAAAATGAAAAACTGTTTTTT. This encodes CASNEQGKNEKLFF.

The chain is built from TRBV7-2 and TRBJ2-7, with 8 bases lining up with TRBD1. V shed 5 bases and J 3 bases; nucleotides not matched to a gene: 15. CDR3 length: 17 residues. Per the germline V gene, CDR1 is SGHTA and CDR2 is FQGNSA. The CDR3 nucleotides read TGTGCCAGCAGCGAAACAGAGACAGGGGACGGGATCTACGAGCAGTACTTC. This gives the protein CASSETETGDGIYEQYF.

In its sample, this clone was seen once. This chain uses TRBV10-3 with TRBJ2-5; 9 nucleotides line up with TRBD2. The CDR3 runs to 14 residues. Germline CDR1 and CDR2: ENHRY and SYGVKD. The J segment lost 5 bases and the V segment lost 6 bases, leaving 7 bases of the junction unmatched. CDR3 region: CAIRTGAGGETQYF. Here the CDR3 DNA reads TGTGCCATCAGAACTGGAGCGGGGGGTGAGACCCAGTACTTC.

V and J are TRBV18 and TRBJ2-7; D is undetermined. Between the trimmed V and J ends, which lost 0 bases and 0 bases, there was a span of 6 bases. Germline V CDR1 and CDR2: KGHSH, LQKENI. This CDR3 is 14 amino acids long. The CDR3 DNA follows: TGTGCCAGCTCACCACCGACACTCTCCTACGAGCAGTACTTC. Translation gives CASSPPTLSYEQYF.

The rearrangement links TRBV7-2 to TRBJ1-4, with D hard to call. The CDR3 has 15 amino acids. With 5 bases removed from V and 0 bases from J, the gap between germline ends came to 10 bases. CDR1 is SGHTA, CDR2 FQGNSA, per germline. CDR3 nucleotides: TGTGCCAGCAGCCGCAACAGAGCAACTAATGAAAAACTGTTTTTT. Translating it yields CASSRNRATNEKLFF.

This chain uses TRBV7-2 with TRBJ1-2; D remains ambiguous. The CDR3 covers 13 residues. V gave up 5 bases and J gave up 3 bases, with 10 bases separating them. Germline CDR1 reads SGHTA; CDR2 reads FQGNSA. This chain's CDR3 is CASSPTHYYGYTF. For the CDR3, the DNA is TGTGCCAGCAGCCCTACCCATTACTATGGCTACACCTTC.

The rearrangement uses TRBV7-3 and TRBJ1-1, with TRBD1 identical over 7 bases. This CDR3 is 13 amino acids long. J gave up 7 bases and V 5 bases, and 7 bases lay outside the gene matches. CDR1 is SGHTA and CDR2 is FQGTGA in the germline V gene. CDR3 loop: CASSEYRGVEAFF. For the CDR3, the DNA is TGTGCCAGCAGCGAATACAGGGGAGTTGAAGCTTTCTTT.

The rearrangement joins TRBV6-5 to TRBJ1-2; D possibly corresponds to TRBD1 (5 bases). CDR1 and CDR2 from the germline V gene are MNHEY and SVGAGI. Trimming left V 3 bases short and J 8 bases short, with 7 bases between. CDR3 size: 11 residues. CDR3: CASSYRGGYTF. CDR3 sequence (DNA): TGTGCCAGCAGTTATAGGGGCGGCTACACCTTC.

The CDR3 DNA follows: TGTGCCAGCAGCTTCCAGGTGCCCGGCACTGAAGCTTTCTTT. It is translated as CASSFQVPGTEAFF. The chain carries TRBV5-5 and TRBJ1-1; D is uncertain. Germline loops: CDR1 SGHKS, CDR2 YYEKEE (reference sequence). V was trimmed by 2 bases and J by 4 bases, leaving 12 bases between them. The CDR3 totals 14 residues.

The gene calls are TRBV5-4 and TRBJ1-3; D may be TRBD1 (5 bases). CDR1 and CDR2 from the germline V gene are SGHNT and YYREEE (reference sequence). The CDR3 sequence is 16 residues long. V lost 4 bases, J lost 2 bases, and 16 bases lay in between. This chain's CDR3 is CASSLDGGRTGNTIYF. CDR3 in DNA: TGTGCCAGCAGCCTGGACGGGGGACGGACTGGAAACACCATATATTTT.

The chain uses TRBV6-1 and TRBJ2-2; 10 bases map to TRBD1. The length of the CDR3 is 15 residues. CDR1 and CDR2 (germline): MNHNS, SASEGT. The J segment lost 3 bases and the V segment lost 5 bases, leaving 3 bases of the junction unmatched. The CDR3 DNA reads TGTGCCAGCAGTCCCGGGACAGGGGACACCGGGGAGCTGTTTTTT. Its translation: CASSPGTGDTGELFF.

The chain joins TRBV30 to TRBJ2-2; D might be TRBD1 (5 bases). V gave up 2 bases and J gave up 3 bases, with 10 bases separating them. The length of the CDR3 is 14 residues. Germline V gene data show CDR1 as GTSNPN and CDR2 as SVGIG (reference sequence). The CDR3 protein is CAWSLKGDTGELFF. CDR3 nucleotide sequence: TGTGCCTGGAGTCTGAAAGGGGACACCGGGGAGCTGTTTTTT.

CDR3 nucleotide sequence: TGCAGCGTTGCCCCCGGGGGCTACGAGCAGTACTTC. Encoded protein: CSVAPGGYEQYF. The chain carries TRBV29-1 and TRBJ2-7; possibly TRBD2 for D (6 bases). The CDR3 is made up of 12 amino acids. Trimming took 4 bases from V and 3 from J, leaving 10 bases between them. Per the germline V gene, CDR1 is SQVTM and CDR2 is ANQGSEA.

This clone was seen a single time. V gene TRBV11-2 combines with J gene TRBJ1-2; D gene uncertain. Germline assignment: CDR1 SGHAT and CDR2 FQNNGV. V lost 10 bases and J lost 7, with 19 bases in between. The CDR3 is 13 residues long. CDR3 amino acids: CATSGLRSGGYTF. CDR3 coding DNA: TGTGCCACTTCCGGTCTACGGTCGGGTGGCTACACCTTC.